This TCR beta chain was recorded in a study of CD8 T cells in ankylosing spondylitis. Study-wide results and limits: Clones that were linked to disease were CD8+ and were relatively rare in peripheral blood. Existing reports had already noted some motif variants in reactive arthritis synovial fluid and blood. A TCR beta motif of 8 or 9 highly homologous variants appeared characteristic of ankylosing spondylitis blood. Significant enrichment of disease-linked clones was reported in matched ankylosing spondylitis synovial fluid.

Concerning this clonotype itself: Its antigen is not known.

Libraries of TCR beta came from quantitative 5'-RACE with molecular barcodes. TCRdb reanalysed the 5' RACE reads using MiXCR and keeps one entry per CDR3 protein. The table lists approximately 300,000 distinct CDR3 sequences, approximately 8% of them singletons. Germline assignment: CDR1 SQVTM and CDR2 ANQGSEA. Trimming removed 7 bases at V and 1 base at J, with 10 bases between. The CDR3 is 12 amino acids. The chain combines TRBV29-1 with TRBJ1-2, with D unclear. Sequenced material: blood, either unsorted or a sorted T cell fraction (not recorded which). This clonotype was obtained from a male donor with ankylosing spondylitis. Here the CDR3 reads CSARQNNYGYTF. DNA for the CDR3: TGCAGCGCTAGACAAAATAACTATGGCTACACCTTC.